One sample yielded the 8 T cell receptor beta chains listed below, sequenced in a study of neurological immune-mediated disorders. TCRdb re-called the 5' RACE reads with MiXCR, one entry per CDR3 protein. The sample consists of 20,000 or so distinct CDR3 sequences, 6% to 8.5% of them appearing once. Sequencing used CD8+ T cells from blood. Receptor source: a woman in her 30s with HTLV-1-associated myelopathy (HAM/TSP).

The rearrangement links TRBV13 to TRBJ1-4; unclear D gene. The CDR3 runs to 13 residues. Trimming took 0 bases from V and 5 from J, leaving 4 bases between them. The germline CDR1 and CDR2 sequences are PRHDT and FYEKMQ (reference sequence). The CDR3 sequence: CASSLGPNEKLFF. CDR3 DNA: TGTGCCAGCAGCTTAGGCCCGAATGAAAAACTGTTTTTT.

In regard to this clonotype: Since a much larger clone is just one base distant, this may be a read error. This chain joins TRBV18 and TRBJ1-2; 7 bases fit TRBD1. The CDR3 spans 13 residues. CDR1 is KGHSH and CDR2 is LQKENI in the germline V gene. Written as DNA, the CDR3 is TGTACCAGCTCACCGGCAGGGGGCTATGGCTACACCTTC. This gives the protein CTSSPAGGYGYTF. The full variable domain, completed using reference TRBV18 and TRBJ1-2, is NAGVMQNPRHLVRRRGQEARLRCSPMKGHSHVYWYRQLPEEGLKFMVYLQKENIIDESGMPKERFSAEFPKEGPSILRIQQVVRGDSAAYFCTSSPAGGYGYTFGSGTRLTVV.

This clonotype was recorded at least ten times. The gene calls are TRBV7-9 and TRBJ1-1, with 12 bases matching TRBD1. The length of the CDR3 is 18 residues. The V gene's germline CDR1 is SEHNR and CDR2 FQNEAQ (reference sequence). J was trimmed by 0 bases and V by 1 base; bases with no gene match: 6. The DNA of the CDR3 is TGTGCCAGCAGCTTAGGGGACAGGGGGCATAAGTTGAACACTGAAGCTTTCTTT. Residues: CASSLGDRGHKLNTEAFF.

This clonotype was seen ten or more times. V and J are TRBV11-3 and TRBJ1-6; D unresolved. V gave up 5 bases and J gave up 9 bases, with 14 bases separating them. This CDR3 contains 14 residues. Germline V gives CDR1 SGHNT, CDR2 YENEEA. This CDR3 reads CASSRDSTFSPLHF. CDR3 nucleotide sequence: TGTGCCAGCAGCCGCGATTCTACCTTTTCACCCCTCCACTTT.

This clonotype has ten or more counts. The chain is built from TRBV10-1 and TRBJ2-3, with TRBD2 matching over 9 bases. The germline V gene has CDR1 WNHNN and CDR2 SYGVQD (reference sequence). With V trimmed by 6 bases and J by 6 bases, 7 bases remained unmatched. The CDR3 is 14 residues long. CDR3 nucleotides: TGCGCCAGCAGCCCTAGCGGGGTATCCGATACGCAGTATTTT. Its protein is CASSPSGVSDTQYF.

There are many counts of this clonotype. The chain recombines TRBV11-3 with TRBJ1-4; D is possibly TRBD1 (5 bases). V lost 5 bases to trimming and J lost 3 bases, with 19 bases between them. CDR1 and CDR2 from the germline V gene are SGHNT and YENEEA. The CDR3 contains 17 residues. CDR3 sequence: CASSPASAGGANEKLFF. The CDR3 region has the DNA TGTGCCAGCAGCCCGGCATCAGCGGGGGGGGCTAATGAAAAACTGTTTTTT.

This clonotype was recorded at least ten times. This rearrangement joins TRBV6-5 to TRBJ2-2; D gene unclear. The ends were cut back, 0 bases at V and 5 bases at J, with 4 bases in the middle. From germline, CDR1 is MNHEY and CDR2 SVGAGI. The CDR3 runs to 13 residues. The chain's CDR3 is CASSYSRTGELFF. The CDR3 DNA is TGTGCCAGCAGTTACTCACGGACCGGGGAGCTGTTTTTT.

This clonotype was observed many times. The CDR3 DNA reads TGTGCCACCAGCAGAGATGTGGGGGACTACGAGCAGTACTTC. Translation gives CATSRDVGDYEQYF. The V gene is TRBV15, the J gene TRBJ2-7; either TRBD1 or TRBD2 may fit D (5 bases each). CDR1 is LNHNV, CDR2 YYDKDF, per germline (reference sequence). V was trimmed by 0 bases and J by 3 bases, leaving 9 bases between them. The CDR3 loop spans 14 amino acids. Together with reference TRBV15 and TRBJ2-7, the CDR3 gives the full variable domain: DAMVIQNPRYQVTQFGKPVTLSCSQTLNHNVMYWYQQKSSQAPKLLFHYYDKDFNNEADTPDNFQSRRPNTSFCFLDIRSPGLGDTAMYLCATSRDVGDYEQYFGPGTRLTVT.